This TCR beta chain was recorded in a study of regulatory T cells in long-lasting Graves disease. General study findings and limits: Preferential use of TRBV28, TRBJ1-2 and TRBJ2-5 was seen in persistent disease.

This clonotype was observed a few times. As yet, its antigen is unknown. The time point is: newly diagnosed GD, antithyroid drugs for less than 3 months. From PBMCs, RNA was extracted and then used to make the TCR library. Construction of TCR beta libraries relied on iRepertoire HTBI primers and on Arm-PCR targeting CDR3 regions. TCRdb re-derived calls from the multiplex PCR reads in MiXCR, one entry per CDR3 protein. The sample gives under 300,000 distinct CDR3 sequences, approximately 18% of which show up once; about 14% is in the top ten. From germline, CDR1 is ENHRY and CDR2 SYGVKD. V shed 6 bases, J shed 2 bases, and the junction held 2 bases outside the gene matches. The CDR3 sequence is 14 residues long. The data also belong to a second study, concerning T cells in Graves' hyperthyroidism and ophthalmopathy. In that study: The diagnostic basis comprised clinical symptoms, serum thyroxine and TRAb, thyroid ultrasound and orbital computed tomography.

The chain has TRBV10-3 and TRBJ2-1; 9 positions match TRBD1. The sequence was collected from a woman in her 30s with Graves disease. The input for sequencing was peripheral blood mononuclear cells (PBMCs), taken at new diagnosis, from a patient treated with antithyroid drugs. CDR3 sequence: CAISRDRAYNEQFF. CDR3 sequence (DNA): TGTGCCATCAGCCGGGACAGGGCCTACAATGAGCAGTTCTTC.